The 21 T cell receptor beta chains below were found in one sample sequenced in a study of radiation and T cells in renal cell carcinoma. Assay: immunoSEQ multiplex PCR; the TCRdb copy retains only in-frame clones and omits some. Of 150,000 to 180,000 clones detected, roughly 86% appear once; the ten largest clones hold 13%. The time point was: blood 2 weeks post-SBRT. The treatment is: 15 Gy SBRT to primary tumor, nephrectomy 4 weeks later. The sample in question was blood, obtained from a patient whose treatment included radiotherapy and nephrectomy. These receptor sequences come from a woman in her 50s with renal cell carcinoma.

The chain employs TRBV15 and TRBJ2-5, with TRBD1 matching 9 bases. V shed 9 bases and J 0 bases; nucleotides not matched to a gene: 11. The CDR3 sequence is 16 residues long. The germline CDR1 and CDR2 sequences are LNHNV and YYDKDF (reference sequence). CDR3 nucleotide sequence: TGTGCCACGGGGGAGAGGAGGACAGGGGACCAAGAGACCCAGTACTTC. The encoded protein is CATGERRTGDQETQYF.

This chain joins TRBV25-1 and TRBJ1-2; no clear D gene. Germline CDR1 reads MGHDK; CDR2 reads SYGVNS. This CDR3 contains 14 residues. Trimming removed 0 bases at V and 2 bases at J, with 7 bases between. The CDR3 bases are TGTGCCAGCAGTGAATATGGGGTGAACTATGGCTACACCTTC. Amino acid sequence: CASSEYGVNYGYTF.

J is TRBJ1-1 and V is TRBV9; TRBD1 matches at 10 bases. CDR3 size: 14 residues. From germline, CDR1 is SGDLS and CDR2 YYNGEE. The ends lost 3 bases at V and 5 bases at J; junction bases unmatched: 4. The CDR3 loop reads CASSGGQGRTEAFF. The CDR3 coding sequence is TGTGCCAGCAGCGGGGGACAGGGGAGAACTGAAGCTTTCTTT. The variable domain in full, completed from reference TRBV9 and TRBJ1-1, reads DSGVTQTPKHLITATGQRVTLRCSPRSGDLSVYWYQQSLDQGLQFLIQYYNGEERAKGNILERFSAQQFPDLHSELNLSSLELGDSALYFCASSGGQGRTEAFFGQGTRLTVV.

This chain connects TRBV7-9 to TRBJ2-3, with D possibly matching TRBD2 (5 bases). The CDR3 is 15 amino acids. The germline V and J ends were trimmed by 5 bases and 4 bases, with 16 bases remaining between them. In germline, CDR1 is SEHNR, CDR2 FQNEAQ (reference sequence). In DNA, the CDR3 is TGTGCCAGCAGCCTGGGGAGATCCCAAGCAGATACGCAGTATTTT. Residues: CASSLGRSQADTQYF. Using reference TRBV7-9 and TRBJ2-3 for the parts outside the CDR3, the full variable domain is DTGVSQNPRHKITKRGQNVTFRCDPISEHNRLYWYRQTLGQGPEFLTYFQNEAQLEKSRLLSDRFSAERPKGSFSTLEIQRTEQGDSAMYLCASSLGRSQADTQYFGPGTRLTVL.

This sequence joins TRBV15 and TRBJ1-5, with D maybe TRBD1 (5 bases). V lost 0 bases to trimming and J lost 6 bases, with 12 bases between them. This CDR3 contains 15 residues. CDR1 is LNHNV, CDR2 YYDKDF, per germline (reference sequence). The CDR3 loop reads CATSRDRVRGQPQHF. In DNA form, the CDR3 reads TGTGCCACCAGCAGAGACAGGGTACGGGGTCAGCCCCAGCATTTT.

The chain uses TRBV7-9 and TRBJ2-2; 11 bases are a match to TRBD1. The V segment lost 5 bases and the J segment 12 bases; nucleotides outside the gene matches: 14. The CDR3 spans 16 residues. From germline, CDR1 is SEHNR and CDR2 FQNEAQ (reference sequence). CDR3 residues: CASSHRDRGKSGQLFF. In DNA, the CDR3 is TGTGCCAGCAGCCACCGGGACAGGGGGAAATCGGGGCAGCTGTTTTTT.

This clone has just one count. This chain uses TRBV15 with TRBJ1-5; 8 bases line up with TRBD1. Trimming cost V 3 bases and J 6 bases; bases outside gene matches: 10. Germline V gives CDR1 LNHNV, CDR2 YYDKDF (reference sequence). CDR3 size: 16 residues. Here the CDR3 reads CATSRAGQGLGQPQHF. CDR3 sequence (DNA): TGTGCCACCAGCAGGGCAGGACAGGGTTTAGGTCAGCCCCAGCATTTT.

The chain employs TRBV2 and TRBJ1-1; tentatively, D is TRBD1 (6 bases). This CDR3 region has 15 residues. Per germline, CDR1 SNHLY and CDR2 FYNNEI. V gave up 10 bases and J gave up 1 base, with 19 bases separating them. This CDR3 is CATPRGGEWNTEAFF. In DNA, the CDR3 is TGTGCCACCCCAAGGGGGGGTGAGTGGAACACTGAAGCTTTCTTT. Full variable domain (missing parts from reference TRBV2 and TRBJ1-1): EPEVTQTPSHQVTQMGQEVILRCVPISNHLYFYWYRQILGQKVEFLVSFYNNEISEKSEIFDDQFSVERPDGSNFTLKIRSTKLEDSAMYFCATPRGGEWNTEAFFGQGTRLTVV.

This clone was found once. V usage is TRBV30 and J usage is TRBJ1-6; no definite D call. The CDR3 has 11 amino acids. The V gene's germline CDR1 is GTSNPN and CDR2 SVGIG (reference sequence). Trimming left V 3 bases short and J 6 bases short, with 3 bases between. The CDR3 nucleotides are TGTGCCTGGAGCGTTAATTCACCCCTCCACTTT. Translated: CAWSVNSPLHF.

CDR3 loop: CASSLEQSDTYEQYF. DNA of the CDR3: TGTGCCAGCAGCTTGGAACAGTCTGATACCTACGAGCAGTACTTC. The chain carries TRBV5-6 and TRBJ2-7; D unclear. CDR1 is SGHDT and CDR2 is YYEEEE in the germline V gene. The CDR3 has 15 amino acids. V dropped 0 bases and J dropped 2 bases, with 12 bases sitting between them.

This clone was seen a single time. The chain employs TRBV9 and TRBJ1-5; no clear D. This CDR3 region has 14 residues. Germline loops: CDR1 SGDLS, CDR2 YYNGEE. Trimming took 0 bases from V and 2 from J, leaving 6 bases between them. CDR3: CASSVGPGNQPQHF. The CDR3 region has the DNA TGTGCCAGCAGCGTAGGCCCGGGCAATCAGCCCCAGCATTTT.

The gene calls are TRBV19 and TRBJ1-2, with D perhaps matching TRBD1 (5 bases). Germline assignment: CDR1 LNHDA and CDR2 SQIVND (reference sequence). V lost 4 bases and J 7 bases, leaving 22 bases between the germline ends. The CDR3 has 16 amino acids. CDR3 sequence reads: CASSTSFGSTAAGYTF. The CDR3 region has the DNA TGTGCCAGTAGTACGTCGTTCGGTTCGACAGCGGCTGGCTACACCTTC.

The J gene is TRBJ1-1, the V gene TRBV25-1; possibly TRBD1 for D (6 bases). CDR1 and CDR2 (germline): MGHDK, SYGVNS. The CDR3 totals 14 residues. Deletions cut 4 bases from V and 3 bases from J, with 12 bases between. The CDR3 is CASSARGKDTEAFF. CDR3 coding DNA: TGTGCCAGCAGTGCCAGGGGAAAAGACACTGAAGCTTTCTTT.

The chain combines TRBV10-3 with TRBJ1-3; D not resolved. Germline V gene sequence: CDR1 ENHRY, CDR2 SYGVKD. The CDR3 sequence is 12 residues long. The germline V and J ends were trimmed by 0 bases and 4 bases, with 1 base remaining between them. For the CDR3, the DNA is TGTGCCATCAGTGAGTCAGGAAACACCATATATTTT. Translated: CAISESGNTIYF.

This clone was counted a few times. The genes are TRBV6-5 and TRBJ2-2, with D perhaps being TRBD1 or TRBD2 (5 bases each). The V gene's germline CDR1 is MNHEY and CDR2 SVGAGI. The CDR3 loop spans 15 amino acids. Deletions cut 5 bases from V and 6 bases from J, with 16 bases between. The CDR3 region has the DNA TGTGCCAGCAGTCAGCCTCGAGGGGTTCCCGGGGAGCTGTTTTTT. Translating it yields CASSQPRGVPGELFF.

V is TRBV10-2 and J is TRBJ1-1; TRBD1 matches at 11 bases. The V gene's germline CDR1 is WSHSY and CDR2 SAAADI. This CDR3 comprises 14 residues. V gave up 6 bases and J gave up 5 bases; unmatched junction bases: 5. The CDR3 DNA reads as TGCGCCAGCAGGGCCGGGACAGGGGGTACTGAAGCTTTCTTT. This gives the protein CASRAGTGGTEAFF.

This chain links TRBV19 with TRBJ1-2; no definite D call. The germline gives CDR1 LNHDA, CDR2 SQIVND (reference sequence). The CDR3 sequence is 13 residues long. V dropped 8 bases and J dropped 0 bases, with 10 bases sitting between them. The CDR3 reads CASLARTNYGYTF. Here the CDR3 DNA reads TGTGCCAGTCTTGCCAGAACTAACTATGGCTACACCTTC. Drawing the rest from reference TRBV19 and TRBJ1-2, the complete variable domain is DGGITQSPKYLFRKEGQNVTLSCEQNLNHDAMYWYRQDPGQGLRLIYYSQIVNDFQKGDIAEGYSVSREKKESFPLTVTSAQKNPTAFYLCASLARTNYGYTFGSGTRLTVV.

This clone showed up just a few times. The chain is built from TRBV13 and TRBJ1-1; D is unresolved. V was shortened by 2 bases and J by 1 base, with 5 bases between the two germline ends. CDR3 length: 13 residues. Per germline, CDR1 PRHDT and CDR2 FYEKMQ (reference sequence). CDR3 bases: TGTGCCAGCAGCTTAAGACCGAACACTGAAGCTTTCTTT. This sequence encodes CASSLRPNTEAFF.

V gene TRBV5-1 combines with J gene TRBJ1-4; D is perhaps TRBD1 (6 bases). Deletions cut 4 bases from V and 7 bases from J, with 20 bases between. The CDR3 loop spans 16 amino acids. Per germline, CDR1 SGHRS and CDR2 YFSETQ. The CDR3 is CASSRDIQGTGEKLFF. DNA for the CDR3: TGCGCCAGCAGCCGGGATATACAGGGAACAGGTGAAAAACTGTTTTTT.

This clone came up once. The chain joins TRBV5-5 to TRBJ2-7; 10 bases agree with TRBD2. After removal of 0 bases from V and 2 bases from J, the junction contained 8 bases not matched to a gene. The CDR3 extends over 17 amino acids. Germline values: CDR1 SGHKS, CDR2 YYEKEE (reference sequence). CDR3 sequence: CASSLGAGGPEAYEQYF. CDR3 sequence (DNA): TGTGCCAGCAGCTTGGGAGCGGGGGGGCCCGAGGCCTACGAGCAGTACTTC. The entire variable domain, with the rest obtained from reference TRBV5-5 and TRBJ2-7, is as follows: DAGVTQSPTHLIKTRGQQVTLRCSPISGHKSVSWYQQVLGQGPQFIFQYYEKEERGRGNFPDRFSARQFPNYSSELNVNALLLGDSALYLCASSLGAGGPEAYEQYFGPGTRLTVT.

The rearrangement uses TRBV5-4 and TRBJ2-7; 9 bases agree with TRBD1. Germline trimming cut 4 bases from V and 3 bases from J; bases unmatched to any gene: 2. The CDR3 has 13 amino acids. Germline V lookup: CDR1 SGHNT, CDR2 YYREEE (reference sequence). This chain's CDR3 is CASSGDRDYEQYF. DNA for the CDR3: TGTGCCAGCAGCGGGGACAGGGACTACGAGCAGTACTTC.